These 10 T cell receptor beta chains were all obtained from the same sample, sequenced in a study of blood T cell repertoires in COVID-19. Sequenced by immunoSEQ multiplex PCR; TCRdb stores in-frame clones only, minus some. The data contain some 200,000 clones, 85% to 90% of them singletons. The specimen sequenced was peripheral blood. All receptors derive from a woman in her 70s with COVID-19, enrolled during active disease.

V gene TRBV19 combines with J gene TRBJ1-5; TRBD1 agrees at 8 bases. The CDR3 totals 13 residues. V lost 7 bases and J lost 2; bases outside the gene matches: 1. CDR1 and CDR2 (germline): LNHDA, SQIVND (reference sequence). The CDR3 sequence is CASKDRGNQPQHF. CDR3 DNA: TGTGCCAGTAAGGACAGGGGCAATCAGCCCCAGCATTTT.

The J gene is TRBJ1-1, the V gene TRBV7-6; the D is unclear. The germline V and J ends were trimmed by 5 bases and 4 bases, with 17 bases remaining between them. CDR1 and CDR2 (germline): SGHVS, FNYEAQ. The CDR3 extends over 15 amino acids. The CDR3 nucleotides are TGTGCCAGCAGCCCGGAGACCGCGCCCGTCACTGAAGCTTTCTTT. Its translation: CASSPETAPVTEAFF.

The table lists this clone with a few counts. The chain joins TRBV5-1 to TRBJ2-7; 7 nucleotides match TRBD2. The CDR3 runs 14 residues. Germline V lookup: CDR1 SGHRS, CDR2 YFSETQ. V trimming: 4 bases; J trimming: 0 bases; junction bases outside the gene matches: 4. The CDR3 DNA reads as TGCGCCAGCAGCATCAGCGGGGACTCCTACGAGCAGTACTTC. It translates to CASSISGDSYEQYF.

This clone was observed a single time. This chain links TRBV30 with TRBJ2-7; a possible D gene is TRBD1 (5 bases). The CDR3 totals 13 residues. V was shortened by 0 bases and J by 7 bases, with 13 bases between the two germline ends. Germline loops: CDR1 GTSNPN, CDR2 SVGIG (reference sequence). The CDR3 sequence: CAWSVSQGREQYF. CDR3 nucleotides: TGTGCCTGGAGTGTTTCCCAGGGCCGGGAGCAGTACTTC.

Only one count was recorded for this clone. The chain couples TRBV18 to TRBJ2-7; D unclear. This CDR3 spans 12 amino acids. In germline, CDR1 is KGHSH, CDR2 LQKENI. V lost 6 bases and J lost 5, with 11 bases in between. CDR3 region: CASSRVFDEQYF. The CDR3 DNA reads TGTGCCAGCTCCCGCGTCTTTGACGAGCAGTACTTC.

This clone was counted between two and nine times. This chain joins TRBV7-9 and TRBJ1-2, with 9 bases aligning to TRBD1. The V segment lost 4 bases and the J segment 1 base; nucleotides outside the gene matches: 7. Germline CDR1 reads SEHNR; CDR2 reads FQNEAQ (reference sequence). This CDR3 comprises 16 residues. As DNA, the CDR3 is TGTGCCAGCAGCTCCGGGACAGGGCGCTTTAACTATGGCTACACCTTC. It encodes CASSSGTGRFNYGYTF.

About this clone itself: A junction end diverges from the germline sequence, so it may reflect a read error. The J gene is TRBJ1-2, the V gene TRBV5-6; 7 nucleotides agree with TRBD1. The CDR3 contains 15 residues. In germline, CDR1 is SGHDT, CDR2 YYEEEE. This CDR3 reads CASSPRDRGNHGYTF. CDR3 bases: TGTGCCAGCAGCCCCCGGGACAGAGGTAACCATGGCTACACCTTC.

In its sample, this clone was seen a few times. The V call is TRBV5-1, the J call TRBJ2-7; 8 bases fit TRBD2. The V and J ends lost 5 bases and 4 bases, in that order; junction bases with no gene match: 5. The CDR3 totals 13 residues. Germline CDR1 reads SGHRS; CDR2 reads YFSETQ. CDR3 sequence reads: CASRLTSVYEQYF. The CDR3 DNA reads TGCGCCAGCAGACTGACTAGCGTGTACGAGCAGTACTTC.

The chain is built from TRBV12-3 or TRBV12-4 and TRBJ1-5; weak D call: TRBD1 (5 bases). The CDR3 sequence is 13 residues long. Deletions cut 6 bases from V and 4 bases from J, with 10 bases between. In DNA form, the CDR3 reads TGTGCCAGCAGCACGACAGTAAATCAGCCCCAGCATTTT. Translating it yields CASSTTVNQPQHF.

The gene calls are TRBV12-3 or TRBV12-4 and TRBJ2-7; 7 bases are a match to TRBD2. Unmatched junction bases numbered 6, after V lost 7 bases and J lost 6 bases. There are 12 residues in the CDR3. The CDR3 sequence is CASTSGGGEQYF. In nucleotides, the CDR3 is TGTGCCAGCACTTCCGGCGGGGGCGAGCAGTACTTC.